This T cell receptor beta chain was documented in a study of blood T cell repertoires in COVID-19. The wider study: T cells, B-cell-depleted T cells, or PBMCs supplied cDNA or gDNA.

The germline CDR1 and CDR2 sequences are SGHNT and YENEEA. CDR3 length equals 14 residues. Trimming took 5 bases from V and 5 from J; bases not matched to a gene: 9. In the original workflow: Amplification of reference gene primers provided the estimated nucleated cell counts. Clones were read by immunoSEQ multiplex PCR, and TCRdb kept only the in-frame ones, dropping some. That table is the source of V, J and clone size, and D and trimming were worked out from the DNA. The table lists approximately 190,000 clones, about 85% of them singletons. Input material: peripheral blood. The source of this sequence is a human donor in a cohort sampled during active COVID-19. The chain couples TRBV11-3 to TRBJ2-7, with 7 nucleotides matching TRBD1. CDR3 region: CASSGTGTAHEQYF. The CDR3 bases are TGTGCCAGCAGCGGAACCGGGACAGCCCACGAGCAGTACTTC.